These 8 T cell receptor beta chains were sequenced from one sample in a study of blood T cell repertoires in COVID-19. Profiled with immunoSEQ multiplex PCR; TCRdb holds only in-frame clones, not every one. The sample holds a few hundred thousand clones; 89% are singletons and the top ten take about 12%. Sequenced input: peripheral blood. These receptors came from an older woman with acute or convalescent COVID-19.

V and J are TRBV4-3 and TRBJ2-1, with TRBD1 matching over 8 bases. Trimming took 0 bases from V and 4 from J; bases not matched to a gene: 5. Germline CDR1 is LGHNA and CDR2 is YSLEER. This CDR3 comprises 16 residues. CDR3 sequence: CASSQDVNRGYNEQFF. Written as DNA, the CDR3 is TGCGCCAGCAGCCAAGATGTGAACAGGGGGTACAATGAGCAGTTCTTC.

The J gene is TRBJ2-1, the V gene TRBV20-1; D remains ambiguous. The V gene's germline CDR1 is DFQATT and CDR2 SNEGSKA (reference sequence). V lost 3 bases to trimming and J lost 10 bases, with 10 bases between them. CDR3 size: 11 residues. The CDR3 spells CSARLVREQFF. DNA for the CDR3: TGCAGTGCTAGGTTGGTTCGGGAGCAGTTCTTC.

This clone was recorded once. V is TRBV29-1 and J is TRBJ1-1; D unclear. CDR1 SQVTM and CDR2 ANQGSEA come from the germline V gene. CDR3 size: 10 residues. V was clipped by 6 bases and J by 3 bases, with 5 bases between them. Written as DNA, the CDR3 is TGCAGCGTGTCCTACACTGAAGCTTTCTTT. Translated, it gives CSVSYTEAFF.

This rearrangement joins TRBV19 to TRBJ2-5, with a weak D call TRBD1 (6 bases). The CDR3 has 13 amino acids. V dropped 7 bases and J dropped 5 bases, with 14 bases sitting between them. Germline values: CDR1 LNHDA, CDR2 SQIVND (reference sequence). CDR3 bases: TGTGCCAGTACCAATTGGGGGCTTGAGACCCAGTACTTC. Translated: CASTNWGLETQYF.

This clone was detected a few times. The chain links TRBV5-1 to TRBJ2-1; the match to TRBD2 covers 12 bases. This CDR3 region has 16 residues. In germline, CDR1 is SGHRS, CDR2 YFSETQ. V gave up 3 bases and J gave up 8 bases; unmatched junction bases: 9. The CDR3 DNA follows: TGCGCCAGCAGCTCGAACCCTAGCGGGGGGGCTGATGAGCAGTTCTTC. This encodes CASSSNPSGGADEQFF.

Worth noting for this clone: A read error likely explains this, since a far larger clone differs by one base. The chain uses TRBV5-1 and TRBJ2-5, with 7 bases fitting TRBD1. The CDR3 consists of 14 residues. In germline, CDR1 is SGHRS, CDR2 YFSETQ. After removal of 4 bases from V and 1 base from J, the junction contained 4 bases not matched to a gene. CDR3 sequence: CASSPGQPQETQYF. In nucleotides, the CDR3 is TGCGCCAGCAGCCCGGGACAGCCCCAAGAGACCCAGTACTTC. The variable domain in full, completed from reference TRBV5-1 and TRBJ2-5, reads KAGVTQTPRYLIKTRGQQVTLSCSPISGHRSVSWYQQTPGQGLQFLFEYFSETQRNKGNFPGRFSGRQFSNSRSEMNVSTLELGDSALYLCASSPGQPQETQYFGPGTRLLVL.

The chain combines TRBV28 with TRBJ2-1, with 8 bases that match TRBD1. V lost 5 bases and J lost 6; bases outside the gene matches: 12. Germline assignment: CDR1 MDHEN and CDR2 SYDVKM. There are 16 residues in the CDR3. The CDR3 sequence: CASSIPPGQASNEQFF. CDR3 in DNA: TGTGCCAGCAGTATACCCCCGGGACAGGCCAGCAATGAGCAGTTCTTC.

The gene calls are TRBV11-2 and TRBJ1-1; possible D gene TRBD1, 6 bases. Trimming shortened V by 4 bases and J by 4 bases, and 16 bases separated the two germline ends. The CDR3 runs to 15 residues. CDR1 SGHAT and CDR2 FQNNGV come from the germline V gene. The CDR3 DNA reads as TGTGCCAGCAGCTCCGCTGGGGGCTGGGGCACTGAAGCTTTCTTT. Translating gives CASSSAGGWGTEAFF.